This TCR beta chain is drawn from a study of cytomegalovirus exposure and HLA in healthy donors. Broader study findings: Reported performance of the classifier showed diagnosis of cytomegalovirus status with high specificity and sensitivity.

As to this clone: What it binds is not known.

Although they were nominally healthy when sampled, donors likely had unrecorded immune exposures. Researchers ran the PCR with 60 Vbeta and 13 Jbeta primers. Profiling relied on immunoSEQ multiplex PCR, and the TCRdb table lists in-frame clones only, not all of them. The sample has tens of thousands of clones; roughly 77% are singletons. The clonotype comes from a middle-aged woman in good health and CMV-seropositive. The sample consisted of PBMCs.

The CDR3 DNA is TGTGCCAGCAGAATGACTAGCGGGGACTATGAGCAGTTCTTC. Translating gives CASRMTSGDYEQFF. J is TRBJ2-1 and V is TRBV28, with 11 bases that match TRBD2. Germline CDR1 is MDHEN and CDR2 is SYDVKM. The CDR3 covers 14 residues. J was trimmed by 8 bases and V by 6 bases; bases with no gene match: 6.